One and the same sample provided the 32 T cell receptor beta chains below, sequenced in a study of response to subunit inactivated influenza vaccine. TCRdb reprocessed the RT-PCR reads with MiXCR, giving one entry per CDR3 protein. The sample has about 700,000 distinct CDR3 sequences; 14% are singletons. This specimen consisted of PBMCs from blood, obtained around 15 days before vaccination. The source is a man aged 45-60 years who received an inactivated influenza vaccine.

This CDR3 reads CASSQTVRETQYF. CDR3 sequence (DNA): TGTGCCAGCAGTCAGACAGTTCGGGAGACCCAGTACTTC. V and J are TRBV6-2 or TRBV6-3 and TRBJ2-5, with D perhaps matching TRBD1 (5 bases). CDR1 is MNHEY, CDR2 SVGEGT, per germline. V shed 5 bases and J shed 5 bases, with 12 bases lying between them. This CDR3 has 13 residues.

This clonotype was detected a few times. The chain is built from TRBV6-2 or TRBV6-3 and TRBJ1-6, with 9 bases that match TRBD1. This CDR3 spans 17 amino acids. The germline CDR1 and CDR2 sequences are MNHEY and SVGEGT. With V trimmed by 6 bases and J by 7 bases, 13 bases remained unmatched. The CDR3 bases are TGTGCCAGCAGCTGGGGACAGGGCTCGATTTCGAATTCACCCCTCCACTTT. Residues: CASSWGQGSISNSPLHF.

The gene calls are TRBV2 and TRBJ2-5, with D possibly called TRBD1 or TRBD2 (5 bases each). CDR3 size: 15 residues. V was clipped by 1 base and J by 2 bases, with 11 bases between them. Germline-derived CDR1 and CDR2 are SNHLY and FYNNEI. The CDR3 is CASSEGPGRQETQYF. Here the CDR3 DNA reads TGTGCCAGCAGTGAAGGACCGGGACGGCAAGAGACCCAGTACTTC.

The V gene is TRBV15, the J gene TRBJ2-7; TRBD2 agrees at 7 bases. V shed 2 bases, J shed 4 bases, and the junction held 2 bases outside the gene matches. The CDR3 totals 13 residues. Germline CDR1 reads LNHNV; CDR2 reads YYDKDF (reference sequence). The CDR3: CATSRQGGYEQYF. CDR3 nucleotides: TGTGCCACCAGCAGACAGGGAGGGTACGAGCAGTACTTC.

The CDR3 loop reads CASSYSIEQFF. CDR3 nucleotides: TGTGCCAGCAGTTACTCGATTGAGCAGTTCTTC. The chain combines TRBV6-2 or TRBV6-3 with TRBJ2-1; no clear D gene. The CDR3 extends over 11 amino acids. CDR1 is MNHEY and CDR2 is SVGEGT in the germline V gene. V was pared by 0 bases and J by 9 bases, with 3 bases between.

This clonotype was counted a few times. The rearrangement links TRBV4-3 to TRBJ2-7, with TRBD2 matching over 7 bases. CDR3 length: 16 residues. Germline trimming cut 1 base from V and 0 bases from J; bases unmatched to any gene: 6. Germline V gene lookup returns CDR1 LGHNA and CDR2 YSLEER. CDR3 nucleotide sequence: TGCGCCAGCAGCCAAGCCCTGGGACTAACCTCCTACGAGCAGTACTTC. This gives the protein CASSQALGLTSYEQYF.

This clonotype was counted a single time. V gene TRBV6-2 or TRBV6-3 combines with J gene TRBJ2-5; D not resolved. CDR3 length: 13 amino acids. Trimming cost V 2 bases and J 4 bases, with 8 bases left between them. Germline V gives CDR1 MNHEY, CDR2 SVGEGT. In DNA, the CDR3 is TGTGCCAGCAGTTACCTGAACCGAGAGACCCAGTACTTC. Translation: CASSYLNRETQYF.

V is TRBV5-1 and J is TRBJ2-2, with TRBD1 matching 8 bases. J was trimmed by 4 bases and V by 0 bases; bases with no gene match: 5. CDR1 is SGHRS, CDR2 YFSETQ, per germline. This CDR3 spans 16 amino acids. CDR3 residues: CASSLAGGAGTGELFF. CDR3 nucleotide sequence: TGCGCCAGCAGCTTGGCAGGGGGCGCCGGCACCGGGGAGCTGTTTTTT.

The sample holds many counts of this clonotype. The chain employs TRBV28 and TRBJ2-2, with D unclear. The CDR3 runs to 12 residues. Per the germline V gene, CDR1 is MDHEN and CDR2 is SYDVKM. The germline V and J ends were trimmed by 11 bases and 7 bases, with 14 bases remaining between them. The DNA of the CDR3 is TGTGCCTCTCAACTGGGATTCGGGGAGCTGTTTTTT. Amino acids: CASQLGFGELFF.

There are a few counts of this clonotype. The V call is TRBV27, the J call TRBJ2-1; TRBD2 matches at 9 bases. V was clipped by 1 base and J by 6 bases; unmatched bases: 7. Germline V CDR1 and CDR2: MNHEY, SMNVEV (reference sequence). The CDR3 is 16 amino acids. DNA for the CDR3: TGTGCCAGCAGTTTATTGTCGACTAGCGGCGCCAATGAGCAGTTCTTC. Translating gives CASSLLSTSGANEQFF.

This clonotype was seen a few times. The chain carries TRBV5-1 and TRBJ2-5; 9 nucleotides line up with TRBD1. The CDR3 is 15 residues long. Germline trimming cut 7 bases from V and 5 bases from J; bases unmatched to any gene: 12. Germline V gene sequence: CDR1 SGHRS, CDR2 YFSETQ. Written as DNA, the CDR3 is TGCGCCAGCGGCCAAAAACAGGGGGCTACGGAGACCCAGTACTTC. Translated, it gives CASGQKQGATETQYF.

This clonotype appeared a few times. The rearrangement uses TRBV7-2 and TRBJ2-3; unclear D gene. The CDR3 contains 14 residues. Between the trimmed V and J ends, which lost 1 base and 5 bases, there was a span of 10 bases. Germline V gene data show CDR1 as SGHTA and CDR2 as FQGNSA. The CDR3 is CASSLGIDGDTQYF. The CDR3 DNA follows: TGTGCCAGCAGCTTAGGGATCGACGGAGATACGCAGTATTTT.

The sample holds a few counts of this clonotype. The chain carries TRBV12-3 or TRBV12-4 and TRBJ2-1; D not resolved. This CDR3 has 12 amino acids. V gave up 1 base and J gave up 9 bases, with 7 bases separating them. CDR3 DNA sequence: TGTGCCAGCAGTTTAGGACTTCCTGAGCAGTTCTTC. Translating gives CASSLGLPEQFF.

The chain uses TRBV7-2 and TRBJ2-2, with D perhaps matching TRBD2 (6 bases). Germline V gene data show CDR1 as SGHTA and CDR2 as FQGNSA. The V and J ends lost 4 bases and 5 bases respectively, with 17 bases between them. The length of the CDR3 is 16 residues. The CDR3 region has the DNA TGTGCCAGCAGCTCCCCCTCGAGGAGGGCAACCGGGGAGCTGTTTTTT. Translated: CASSSPSRRATGELFF.

This clonotype has only a few counts. V usage is TRBV10-3 and J usage is TRBJ2-7; D uncertain. The CDR3 extends over 11 amino acids. V was cut by 0 bases and J by 7 bases, with 4 bases left in between. CDR1 is ENHRY, CDR2 SYGVKD, per germline. CDR3 sequence: CAISESGEQYF. The CDR3 bases are TGTGCCATCAGTGAGTCTGGTGAGCAGTACTTC.

The rearrangement joins TRBV7-2 to TRBJ2-5, with 9 nucleotides matching TRBD1. Germline V gene data show CDR1 as SGHTA and CDR2 as FQGNSA. With V trimmed by 7 bases and J by 4 bases, 7 bases remained unmatched. CDR3 length: 14 residues. CDR3 bases: TGTGCCAGCACCTCCGGGACAGGGAGAGAGACCCAGTACTTC. Residues: CASTSGTGRETQYF.

This rearrangement joins TRBV5-1 to TRBJ2-3; D not resolved. This CDR3 region has 15 residues. CDR1 and CDR2 (germline): SGHRS, YFSETQ. V was trimmed by 1 base and J by 4 bases, leaving 13 bases between them. CDR3 loop: CASSLTARKADTQYF. CDR3 in DNA: TGCGCCAGCAGCTTGACCGCCAGGAAAGCAGATACGCAGTATTTT.

The table lists this clonotype with a few counts. This chain connects TRBV6-1 to TRBJ1-3; D remains unclear. The CDR3 covers 13 residues. Germline V gene data show CDR1 as MNHNS and CDR2 as SASEGT. V lost 5 bases and J lost 1, with 6 bases in between. DNA of the CDR3: TGTGCCAGCAGTCGCCTATCTGGAAACACCATATATTTT. This gives the protein CASSRLSGNTIYF.

The CDR3: CASSRQGAGTEAFF. As DNA, the CDR3 is TGTGCCAGCAGTAGACAGGGGGCAGGGACTGAAGCTTTCTTT. The rearrangement links TRBV6-2 or TRBV6-3 to TRBJ1-1, with TRBD1 matching 10 bases. V dropped 5 bases and J dropped 5; count of bases not matched to a gene: 5. Germline V gene lookup returns CDR1 MNHEY and CDR2 SVGEGT. The CDR3 is 14 amino acids.

This clonotype occurred a few times. The chain employs TRBV12-3 or TRBV12-4 and TRBJ1-4; 11 bases are a match to TRBD1. Germline trimming cut 5 bases from V and 7 bases from J; bases unmatched to any gene: 9. The CDR3 is 16 amino acids. The DNA of the CDR3 is TGTGCCAGCAGTGCGACCCCGGGACAGGGGGTTGAAAAACTGTTTTTT. The encoded protein is CASSATPGQGVEKLFF.

A few counts support this clonotype. V is TRBV6-2 or TRBV6-3 and J is TRBJ2-7; either TRBD1 or TRBD2 may supply D (5 bases each). V lost 6 bases to trimming and J lost 2 bases, with 20 bases between them. The CDR3 extends over 16 amino acids. Germline V lookup: CDR1 MNHEY, CDR2 SVGEGT. Written as DNA, the CDR3 is TGTGCCAGCAGCCCACTAGGACAACCAACAGCCTACGAGCAGTACTTC. Protein sequence: CASSPLGQPTAYEQYF.

This clonotype was observed a handful of times. V gene TRBV3-1 combines with J gene TRBJ2-5, with a weak D call TRBD2 (7 bases). Per the germline V gene, CDR1 is LGHDT and CDR2 is YNNKEL (reference sequence). This CDR3 spans 15 amino acids. Trimming took off 3 bases at V and 5 bases at J, with 16 bases between the two ends. CDR3 in amino acids: CASSQAGLGGETQYF. Here the CDR3 DNA reads TGTGCCAGCAGCCAGGCCGGACTAGGGGGGGAGACCCAGTACTTC.

Only a few counts were recorded for this clonotype. The DNA of the CDR3 is TGCAGTGCTAGGGTACGGCAGCTCCAAGAGACCCAGTACTTC. Protein: CSARVRQLQETQYF. J is TRBJ2-5 and V is TRBV20-1; unclear D gene. The CDR3 spans 14 residues. V gave up 3 bases and J gave up 1 base, with 12 bases separating them. The germline CDR1 and CDR2 sequences are DFQATT and SNEGSKA (reference sequence).

Only a few counts were recorded for this clonotype. This chain joins TRBV6-1 and TRBJ2-1; TRBD1 or TRBD2 may be the D gene (7 bases each). The CDR3 extends over 14 amino acids. The V gene's germline CDR1 is MNHNS and CDR2 SASEGT. V was clipped by 7 bases and J by 9 bases, with 19 bases between them. The CDR3 DNA reads TGTGCCAGCACGGCAGCGGGACAGTATGGTGAGCAGTTCTTC. Translation gives CASTAAGQYGEQFF.

The sample holds many counts of this clonotype. V gene TRBV12-3 or TRBV12-4 combines with J gene TRBJ2-5; 8 bases agree with TRBD1. Trimming removed 5 bases from V and 2 bases from J; junction bases left unmatched: 7. This CDR3 has 15 amino acids. The DNA of the CDR3 is TGTGCCAGCAGTCCCGGGACAGGAGGGCAAGAGACCCAGTACTTC. Its protein is CASSPGTGGQETQYF.

This sequence joins TRBV12-3 or TRBV12-4 and TRBJ2-4; D is unclear. CDR3 length: 16 residues. The V end was cut by 1 base, the J end by 6 bases, with 16 bases between. The DNA of the CDR3 is TGTGCCAGCAGTTTAGACTGGCAGAACATATTAAACATTCAGTACTTC. Protein product: CASSLDWQNILNIQYF.

This clonotype was counted a few times. The rearrangement uses TRBV6-2 or TRBV6-3 and TRBJ1-5, with D unclear. Germline CDR1 reads MNHEY; CDR2 reads SVGEGT. Trimming stripped 5 bases from V and 7 bases from J, with 12 bases between. This CDR3 comprises 13 residues. This CDR3 is CASSPDQFQPQHF. DNA for the CDR3: TGTGCCAGCAGTCCCGATCAGTTCCAGCCCCAGCATTTT.

The chain couples TRBV7-2 to TRBJ2-3; 9 nucleotides agree with TRBD2. Germline V gene data show CDR1 as SGHTA and CDR2 as FQGNSA. V lost 5 bases, J lost 6 bases, and 9 bases stayed unmatched. The CDR3 contains 15 residues. The CDR3 bases are TGTGCCAGCAGCGCAACTAGCGGGCGGGGGGATACGCAGTATTTT. It codes for CASSATSGRGDTQYF.

The sample holds a few counts of this clonotype. The chain uses TRBV9 and TRBJ2-1; 12 bases match TRBD2. The CDR3 consists of 15 residues. CDR1 and CDR2 (germline): SGDLS, YYNGEE. Trimming at V came to 2 bases and at J to 8 bases, leaving 5 bases not matched to a gene. The CDR3 region is CASSVTSGRSDEQFF. In nucleotides, the CDR3 is TGTGCCAGCAGCGTGACTAGCGGGAGATCCGATGAGCAGTTCTTC.

V usage is TRBV7-2 and J usage is TRBJ2-5; 10 positions agree with TRBD1. Germline CDR1 SGHTA, CDR2 FQGNSA. The length of the CDR3 is 16 residues. The junction had 16 bases not matched to a gene; V was cut back by 5 bases and J by 10 bases. The CDR3 nucleotides read TGTGCCAGCAGCAGGGGGCCGAGACAGGGGGCTGCGGACCAGTACTTC. Residues: CASSRGPRQGAADQYF.

The V and J genes are TRBV20-1 and TRBJ2-1, with D perhaps matching TRBD1 (6 bases). V was pared by 4 bases and J by 8 bases, with 18 bases between. The CDR3 runs to 14 residues. Germline loops: CDR1 DFQATT, CDR2 SNEGSKA (reference sequence). CDR3 coding DNA: TGCAGTGCTACAGCGGCCCCGGACAGCTATGAGCAGTTCTTC. Its protein is CSATAAPDSYEQFF.

This clonotype showed up many times. The V call is TRBV5-1, the J call TRBJ2-7; D is unresolved. Germline V CDR1 and CDR2: SGHRS, YFSETQ. The CDR3 consists of 14 residues. Trimming removed 0 bases at V and 6 bases at J, with 13 bases between. Here the CDR3 DNA reads TGCGCCAGCAGCTTGGAAGCCAGGTCAGGCGAGCAGTACTTC. Its protein is CASSLEARSGEQYF.